The present TCR beta chain was sequenced within a study of cytomegalovirus exposure and HLA in healthy donors. Use of 60 Vbeta and 13 Jbeta primers characterized the PCR. Sequencing used immunoSEQ multiplex PCR; TCRdb keeps in-frame clones, though not all of them. The repertoire has about 140,000 clones, roughly 76% of them found once; the top ten carry over 1%. Germline V lookup: CDR1 SEHNR, CDR2 FQNEAQ (reference sequence). CDR3 length: 14 residues. Trimming at V came to 2 bases and at J to 7 bases, leaving 7 bases not matched to a gene. Study-level points and caveats: Solely CMV serostatus was available to characterize immune exposure. Cytomegalovirus status was reportedly diagnosed by the classifier with high sensitivity and specificity. In a later analysis, a genetic analysis reported fewer productive-TCR N-insertions in an Asian-associated ancestry cluster than the cohort average. It was likely that a cluster of highly shared sequence variants was a sequencing artifact.

This clone was observed a handful of times. Its target is not known. This clonotype was obtained from a woman between 40 and 50 years old in good health and CMV-seronegative. The sequencing input was PBMCs. The V and J genes are TRBV7-9 and TRBJ1-1; TRBD1 matches 7 bases. The CDR3 loop reads CASSLRRAGGEAFF. The CDR3 region has the DNA TGTGCCAGCAGCTTACGCAGGGCAGGGGGTGAAGCTTTCTTT.